The 32 T cell receptor beta chains below come from one sample, sequenced in a study of blood T cell repertoires in COVID-19 (dated by TCRdb to about 2020). The library was generated by the immunoSEQ multiplex PCR assay. The clones in this table, taken by TCRdb from immuneACCESS, are in-frame only. Not every clone is retained; where verified, under half of the shortfall comes from an unresolved V gene, and the cause of the rest is unknown. This sample lists 55,000 to 75,000 clones; about 87% were detected once. 7.4% of the sample is in the top ten clones. Specimen: peripheral blood. The receptors derive from a human donor with active COVID-19. The donor label of this sample is uncertain.

The chain recombines TRBV5-5 with TRBJ2-1; D is possibly TRBD1 (5 bases). CDR3 size: 13 residues. CDR1 and CDR2 from the germline V gene are SGHKS and YYEKEE (reference sequence). The V gene lost 0 bases and the J gene lost 8 bases, with 9 bases spanning the gap. Here the CDR3 reads CASSLVRVYEQFF. CDR3 nucleotides: TGTGCCAGCAGCTTGGTCAGGGTCTATGAGCAGTTCTTC.

The chain has TRBV7-9 and TRBJ2-5; 7 bases align to TRBD2. Germline assignment: CDR1 SEHNR and CDR2 FQNEAQ (reference sequence). This CDR3 region has 16 residues. V gave up 1 base and J gave up 0 bases; unmatched junction bases: 5. Written as DNA, the CDR3 is TGTGCCAGCAGCTTAGTAGCGGGTATAAACCAAGAGACCCAGTACTTC. Translation gives CASSLVAGINQETQYF.

This clone was picked up one time. The chain couples TRBV29-1 to TRBJ2-5, with TRBD1 identical over 8 bases. The germline V gene encodes CDR1 SQVTM and CDR2 ANQGSEA. V lost 4 bases and J lost 7; bases outside the gene matches: 11. The CDR3 consists of 14 residues. CDR3 sequence reads: CSVAKGTGEMTQYF. The CDR3 DNA reads TGCAGCGTTGCGAAAGGGACAGGTGAAATGACCCAGTACTTC.

DNA of the CDR3: TGTGCCAGCAGCATCACAGGGTACTACGAGCAGTACTTC. Encoded protein: CASSITGYYEQYF. This rearrangement joins TRBV6-5 to TRBJ2-7; a possible D gene is TRBD1 (6 bases). Germline V gives CDR1 MNHEY, CDR2 SVGAGI. The V end lost 6 bases, the J end lost 3 bases, and 12 bases lay between the germline ends. This CDR3 comprises 13 residues.

The V gene is TRBV6-5, the J gene TRBJ1-2; 11 nucleotides match TRBD1. The J segment lost 3 bases and the V segment lost 6 bases, leaving 3 bases of the junction unmatched. The CDR3 contains 14 residues. The V gene's germline CDR1 is MNHEY and CDR2 SVGAGI. In DNA, the CDR3 is TGTGCCAGCAGCGGGACAGGGGGAGACTATGGCTACACCTTC. Its translation: CASSGTGGDYGYTF.

The gene calls are TRBV5-1 and TRBJ2-7; 9 bases agree with TRBD1. This CDR3 contains 16 residues. With 5 bases clipped from V and 0 bases from J, the junction kept 9 bases outside the gene matches. From germline, CDR1 is SGHRS and CDR2 YFSETQ. As DNA, the CDR3 is TGCGCCAGCAGAGGGCCCGGGACAGGGAACTCCTACGAGCAGTACTTC. It specifies CASRGPGTGNSYEQYF. The complete variable domain, with remaining parts taken from reference TRBV5-1 and TRBJ2-7, reads KAGVTQTPRYLIKTRGQQVTLSCSPISGHRSVSWYQQTPGQGLQFLFEYFSETQRNKGNFPGRFSGRQFSNSRSEMNVSTLELGDSALYLCASRGPGTGNSYEQYFGPGTRLTVT.

The chain has TRBV4-1 and TRBJ2-7; 11 nucleotides line up with TRBD1. Per the germline V gene, CDR1 is MGHRA and CDR2 is YSYEKL. V gave up 1 base and J gave up 7 bases; unmatched junction bases: 6. The CDR3 is 15 amino acids. The CDR3 coding sequence is TGCGCCAGCAGCCAAGCCTCGGACAGGGGGCGAGAGCAGTACTTC. Translation gives CASSQASDRGREQYF.

To note about this clone: This sample also contains other DNA sequences that code for the same CDR3. The chain combines TRBV19 with TRBJ1-1, with 9 bases fitting TRBD1. The CDR3 covers 13 residues. The V and J ends lost 6 bases and 1 base, in that order; junction bases with no gene match: 0. The germline gives CDR1 LNHDA, CDR2 SQIVND (reference sequence). CDR3 sequence reads: CASRGQGNTEAFF. CDR3 in DNA: TGTGCCAGTAGGGGACAGGGGAACACTGAAGCTTTCTTT.

This chain joins TRBV2 and TRBJ2-2, with 7 positions matching TRBD1. Germline V gives CDR1 SNHLY, CDR2 FYNNEI. V lost 10 bases, J lost 3 bases, and 5 bases stayed unmatched. The CDR3 totals 13 residues. This CDR3 is CATRQGYTGELFF. The CDR3 DNA sequence: TGTGCCACCCGACAGGGATACACCGGGGAGCTGTTTTTT. The full variable domain, in which reference TRBV2 and TRBJ2-2 provide the parts outside the CDR3, is EPEVTQTPSHQVTQMGQEVILRCVPISNHLYFYWYRQILGQKVEFLVSFYNNEISEKSEIFDDQFSVERPDGSNFTLKIRSTKLEDSAMYFCATRQGYTGELFFGEGSRLTVL.

J is TRBJ2-7 and V is TRBV5-4, with TRBD1 matching over 8 bases. V was pared by 4 bases and J by 7 bases, with 4 bases of the junction left unmatched. The germline V gene has CDR1 SGHNT and CDR2 YYREEE (reference sequence). The CDR3 is 12 amino acids. CDR3 loop: CASSRDRLEQYF. CDR3 DNA: TGTGCCAGCAGCCGGGACAGGCTGGAGCAGTACTTC. Full variable domain (rest looked up from reference TRBV5-4 and TRBJ2-7): ETGVTQSPTHLIKTRGQQVTLRCSSQSGHNTVSWYQQALGQGPQFIFQYYREEENGRGNFPPRFSGLQFPNYSSELNVNALELDDSALYLCASSRDRLEQYFGPGTRLTVT.

The genes are TRBV9 and TRBJ2-1; no clear D gene. Trimming cost V 0 bases and J 8 bases, with 18 bases left between them. The length of the CDR3 is 16 residues. Germline CDR1 and CDR2: SGDLS and YYNGEE. In DNA form, the CDR3 reads TGTGCCAGCAGCGTAGAACGAAAAAGATGGCCGCATGAGCAGTTCTTC. Translated: CASSVERKRWPHEQFF.

The J gene is TRBJ2-3, the V gene TRBV7-9; TRBD2 aligns across 10 bases. Trimming took 1 base from V and 5 from J; bases not matched to a gene: 0. CDR3 length equals 14 residues. Germline CDR1 and CDR2: SEHNR and FQNEAQ (reference sequence). The DNA for the CDR3 is TGTGCCAGCAGCTTAGGACTAGCGGGAGATACGCAGTATTTT. This codes for CASSLGLAGDTQYF.

This clone was seen a handful of times. The chain combines TRBV18 with TRBJ1-1, with 7 bases aligning to TRBD1. This CDR3 spans 14 amino acids. Trimming at V came to 1 base and at J to 1 base, leaving 0 bases not matched to a gene. Germline values: CDR1 KGHSH, CDR2 LQKENI. CDR3 amino acids: CASSPRTGNTEAFF. CDR3 in DNA: TGTGCCAGCTCACCACGGACAGGGAACACTGAAGCTTTCTTT.

This sequence joins TRBV5-3 and TRBJ1-2; D might be TRBD1 (6 bases). TRBV5-3 is given ORF status, its function remaining uncertain. This CDR3 spans 15 amino acids. V was shortened by 3 bases and J by 4 bases, with 16 bases between the two germline ends. CDR3 residues: CARSWEGAGVYGYTF. The CDR3 nucleotides read TGTGCCAGAAGCTGGGAGGGTGCAGGGGTCTATGGCTACACCTTC.

This rearrangement joins TRBV9 to TRBJ2-1; TRBD2 aligns across 7 bases. Germline lookup yields CDR1 SGDLS and CDR2 YYNGEE. The CDR3 sequence is 15 residues long. V dropped 3 bases and J dropped 2; count of bases not matched to a gene: 5. The CDR3, as DNA: TGTGCCAGCAGCGGCCTAGCGGTGGCCTACAATGAGCAGTTCTTC. This translates into CASSGLAVAYNEQFF.

J is TRBJ1-4 and V is TRBV18; D gene unclear. There are 13 residues in the CDR3. Germline V gene sequence: CDR1 KGHSH, CDR2 LQKENI. V was shortened by 5 bases and J by 5 bases, with 9 bases between the two germline ends. CDR3 in amino acids: CASSSTRNEKLFF. The CDR3 DNA reads as TGTGCCAGCTCATCCACCAGAAATGAAAAACTGTTTTTT.

The gene calls are TRBV19 and TRBJ2-6, with 8 bases that match TRBD1. The junction had 7 bases not matched to a gene; V was cut back by 6 bases and J by 0 bases. CDR3 length: 17 residues. CDR1 is LNHDA and CDR2 is SQIVND in the germline V gene (reference sequence). The CDR3 DNA reads as TGTGCCAGTAGCGGACAGGGTTTTAGCTCTGGGGCCAACGTCCTGACTTTC. Its protein is CASSGQGFSSGANVLTF.

The rearrangement joins TRBV9 to TRBJ2-3; D may be TRBD2 (5 bases). The CDR3 is made up of 16 amino acids. In germline, CDR1 is SGDLS, CDR2 YYNGEE. Between the trimmed V and J ends, which lost 4 bases and 1 base, there was a span of 16 bases. The CDR3 is CASSPPLAGGTDTQYF. The CDR3 region has the DNA TGTGCCAGCAGCCCCCCCCTAGCTGGAGGCACAGATACGCAGTATTTT. The whole variable domain, remainder taken from reference TRBV9 and TRBJ2-3, is DSGVTQTPKHLITATGQRVTLRCSPRSGDLSVYWYQQSLDQGLQFLIQYYNGEERAKGNILERFSAQQFPDLHSELNLSSLELGDSALYFCASSPPLAGGTDTQYFGPGTRLTVL.

This chain uses TRBV6-1 with TRBJ2-5; 7 nucleotides line up with TRBD2. V lost 3 bases and J lost 2; bases outside the gene matches: 3. CDR3 length: 14 residues. The V gene's germline CDR1 is MNHNS and CDR2 SASEGT. CDR3 amino acids: CASSEGGGQETQYF. Here the CDR3 DNA reads TGTGCCAGCAGTGAGGGGGGGGGACAAGAGACCCAGTACTTC.

The CDR3: CASSHLGAANEQFF. In nucleotides, the CDR3 is TGTGCCAGCAGCCATCTTGGGGCGGCTAATGAGCAGTTCTTC. The chain couples TRBV5-4 to TRBJ2-1, with D possibly TRBD1 on 5 matching bases. V lost 4 bases and J 7 bases, leaving 15 bases between the germline ends. Germline CDR1 is SGHNT and CDR2 is YYREEE (reference sequence). The CDR3 consists of 14 residues.

V and J are TRBV2 and TRBJ2-1, with D perhaps TRBD2 (6 bases). This CDR3 is 12 amino acids long. Germline V gene data show CDR1 as SNHLY and CDR2 as FYNNEI. V lost 6 bases and J 6 bases, leaving 9 bases between the germline ends. DNA for the CDR3: TGTGCCAGCAGGGGGGACTTCAATGAGCAGTTCTTC. Protein sequence: CASRGDFNEQFF.

V and J are TRBV6-5 and TRBJ1-5, with 7 bases fitting TRBD1. Germline trimming cut 4 bases from V and 7 bases from J; bases unmatched to any gene: 10. The germline CDR1 and CDR2 sequences are MNHEY and SVGAGI. The CDR3 has 15 residues. The CDR3 sequence: CASSLTGRNEQPQHF. As DNA, the CDR3 is TGTGCCAGCAGTTTGACAGGGAGGAATGAGCAGCCCCAGCATTTT.

This sequence joins TRBV4-1 and TRBJ2-1; the D gene is possibly TRBD2 (6 bases). This CDR3 is built from 18 residues. Trimming took 0 bases from V and 0 from J, leaving 15 bases between them. Germline CDR1 and CDR2: MGHRA and YSYEKL. DNA of the CDR3: TGCGCCAGCAGCCAAGATTTGGTAGCGGAGTTCTCCTACAATGAGCAGTTCTTC. It specifies CASSQDLVAEFSYNEQFF.

The rearrangement links TRBV7-3 to TRBJ2-5; D gene uncertain. Germline CDR1 reads SGHTA; CDR2 reads FQGTGA. Trimming removed 5 bases at V and 7 bases at J, with 11 bases between. This CDR3 is 12 amino acids long. CDR3 coding DNA: TGTGCCAGCAGCACCCCTACCGGGACCCAGTACTTC. Translated, it gives CASSTPTGTQYF.

The rearrangement joins TRBV3-1 (or the pseudogene TRBV3-2) to TRBJ2-7; the match to TRBD1 covers 8 bases. Germline CDR1 LGHDT, CDR2 YNNKEL (reference sequence). Trimming took 3 bases from V and 4 from J; bases not matched to a gene: 2. The CDR3 loop spans 13 amino acids. The CDR3 DNA reads TGTGCCAGCAGCCAGGGACAGGTTTACGAGCAGTACTTC. Protein sequence: CASSQGQVYEQYF.

The rearrangement joins TRBV30 to TRBJ1-6; 7 bases fit TRBD1. This CDR3 contains 17 residues. CDR1 and CDR2 from the germline V gene are GTSNPN and SVGIG (reference sequence). The V and J ends lost 5 bases and 0 bases, in that order; junction bases with no gene match: 10. CDR3 nucleotide sequence: TGTGCCTGGCTTGCGACAGGGCTAAGCTCCTATAATTCACCCCTCCACTTT. As protein: CAWLATGLSSYNSPLHF. The variable domain in full, completed from reference TRBV30 and TRBJ1-6, reads SQTIHQWPATLVQPVGSPLSLECTVEGTSNPNLYWYRQAAGRGLQLLFYSVGIGQISSEVPQNLSASRPQDRQFILSSKKLLLSDSGFYLCAWLATGLSSYNSPLHFGNGTRLTVT.

This clone was counted once. This rearrangement joins TRBV5-1 to TRBJ1-2; D remains unclear. The CDR3 runs 14 residues. Per the germline V gene, CDR1 is SGHRS and CDR2 is YFSETQ. Trimming removed 0 bases from V and 0 bases from J, with 6 bases in between. CDR3 protein: CASSLAQSNYGYTF. In DNA, the CDR3 is TGCGCCAGCAGCTTGGCACAGTCTAACTATGGCTACACCTTC.

This chain connects TRBV7-9 to TRBJ2-7; 10 bases fit TRBD2. The J segment lost 2 bases and the V segment lost 5 bases, leaving 6 bases of the junction unmatched. The CDR3 spans 15 residues. Germline V gene sequence: CDR1 SEHNR, CDR2 FQNEAQ (reference sequence). CDR3 DNA sequence: TGTGCCAGCAGCCCCGGGACTAGCGTCGCCTACGAGCAGTACTTC. Protein: CASSPGTSVAYEQYF.

This clone was recorded only once. CDR3 bases: TGCGCCAGCAGCTTGGGTCTCCAGGGGAATGAAAAACTGTTTTTT. This translates into CASSLGLQGNEKLFF. V and J are TRBV5-1 and TRBJ1-4, with D possibly TRBD1 on 6 matching bases. Per germline, CDR1 SGHRS and CDR2 YFSETQ. The V end lost 0 bases, the J end lost 5 bases, and 11 bases lay between the germline ends. The CDR3 has 15 residues.

The V and J genes are TRBV6-5 and TRBJ2-7; possible D gene TRBD2, 5 bases. Between the trimmed V and J ends, which lost 2 bases and 8 bases, there was a span of 13 bases. This CDR3 has 13 residues. CDR1 MNHEY and CDR2 SVGAGI come from the germline V gene. The CDR3 nucleotides read TGTGCCAGCAGTTACGATATTAGCGCAAAGCAGTACTTC. Translating it yields CASSYDISAKQYF.

This chain uses TRBV29-1 with TRBJ1-1, with D perhaps TRBD1 (5 bases). Trimming took off 4 bases at V and 0 bases at J, with 15 bases between the two ends. The CDR3 loop spans 15 amino acids. Germline values: CDR1 SQVTM, CDR2 ANQGSEA. The CDR3 coding sequence is TGCAGCGTTGCCGCAGGGTGGGGAATGAACACTGAAGCTTTCTTT. It translates to CSVAAGWGMNTEAFF.

V usage is TRBV6-2 or TRBV6-3 and J usage is TRBJ2-1, with D possibly matching TRBD2 (6 bases). V lost 6 bases and J 7 bases, leaving 19 bases between the germline ends. Per germline, CDR1 MNHEY and CDR2 SVGEGT. The length of the CDR3 is 15 residues. The CDR3 sequence is CASSPRTTAANEQFF. For the CDR3, the DNA is TGTGCCAGCAGCCCAAGGACTACCGCAGCGAATGAGCAGTTCTTC.